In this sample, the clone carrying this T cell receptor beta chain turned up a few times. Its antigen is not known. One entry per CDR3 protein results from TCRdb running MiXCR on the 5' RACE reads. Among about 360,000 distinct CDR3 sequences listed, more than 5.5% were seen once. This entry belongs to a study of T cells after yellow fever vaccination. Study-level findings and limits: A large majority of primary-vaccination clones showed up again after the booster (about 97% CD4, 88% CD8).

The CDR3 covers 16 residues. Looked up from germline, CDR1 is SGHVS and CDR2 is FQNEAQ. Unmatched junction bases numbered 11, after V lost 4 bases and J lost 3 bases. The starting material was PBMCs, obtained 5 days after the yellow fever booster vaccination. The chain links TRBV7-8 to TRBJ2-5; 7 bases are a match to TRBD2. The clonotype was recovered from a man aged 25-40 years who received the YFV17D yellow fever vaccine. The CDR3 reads CASSSPIQGGEETQYF. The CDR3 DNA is TGTGCCAGCAGCTCCCCAATTCAGGGAGGGGAAGAGACCCAGTACTTC.